This T cell receptor (beta chain) appears in the sequencing data of a study of T cells after yellow fever vaccination. Study-level background: Preparation of fractions with low cell numbers was performed using SMART-Seq v4 Ultra Low Input.

Germline CDR1 and CDR2: SGHRS and YFSETQ. CDR3 length: 13 amino acids. V lost 7 bases and J 8 bases, leaving 13 bases between the germline ends. The study's findings and limits: At around 96% for CD4 and about 91% for CD8, most primary-vaccination clones showed up again after the booster. CD4 and CD8 compartments shared a small share of clonotypes.

As for this clonotype: What it recognizes is unknown.

Template switching by 5'RACE produced TCR cDNA, adding a universal primer site and UMIs. MiXCR was run by TCRdb on the 5' RACE reads, yielding one entry per CDR3 protein. The sample carries approximately 330,000 distinct CDR3 sequences, 4.1% recorded once. The receptor was isolated from a man between 18 and 29 years old who received the YFV17D yellow fever vaccine. The chain links TRBV5-1 to TRBJ1-6; no firm D call. The sample here was PBMCs, taken 5 days after the yellow fever booster vaccination. CDR3 in amino acids: CASRTTEDSPLHF. The DNA of the CDR3 is TGCGCCAGCCGTACGACGGAGGATTCACCCCTCCACTTT.